This entry lists 13 T cell receptor beta chains sequenced from one sample in a study of monozygotic twins with inflammatory bowel disease. No DNA is given; TCRdb re-called the 5' RACE reads and lists each CDR3 protein once. The sample holds about 450,000 distinct CDR3 sequences. The sample taken for sequencing was blood. The receptors shown here come from a human donor with ulcerative colitis or Crohn's disease, or a healthy co-twin of an affected twin (not recorded which).

The chain has TRBV5-4 and TRBJ2-3; checking the TCRdb D call of TRBD2 is not possible without DNA. This CDR3 has 15 residues. CDR1 is SGHNT, CDR2 YYREEE, per germline (reference sequence). CDR3 sequence reads: CASSLALDATDTQYF.

The chain combines TRBV12-3 or TRBV12-4 with TRBJ1-5; TCRdb picks TRBD1, but there is no DNA to check that call. This CDR3 comprises 14 residues. The CDR3 here is CASTLTGYNQPQHF.

The V call is TRBV11-2, the J call TRBJ2-7; the D call of TRBD1 rests on TCRdb alone, since no DNA is present to check it. The CDR3 has 15 amino acids. Germline-derived CDR1 and CDR2 are SGHAT and FQNNGV. CDR3 loop: CASSLGRQGAYEQYF.

This sequence joins TRBV14 and TRBJ2-2; lacking DNA, the TRBD1 call made by TCRdb goes unchecked. The germline gives CDR1 SGHDN, CDR2 FVKESK. This CDR3 comprises 14 residues. CDR3 region: CASSTGTNTGELFF.

This chain uses TRBV5-1 with TRBJ1-1; TCRdb picks TRBD1, but there is no DNA to check that call. CDR1 SGHRS and CDR2 YFSETQ come from the germline V gene. The CDR3 is 17 residues long. The CDR3 spells CASSLAPSGQGGTEAFF. Supplemented by reference TRBV5-1 and TRBJ1-1, the full variable domain reads KAGVTQTPRYLIKTRGQQVTLSCSPISGHRSVSWYQQTPGQGLQFLFEYFSETQRNKGNFPGRFSGRQFSNSRSEMNVSTLELGDSALYLCASSLAPSGQGGTEAFFGQGTRLTVV.

This sequence joins TRBV29-1 and TRBJ2-1; TCRdb gives TRBD2 as the D gene, but with no DNA this cannot be confirmed. CDR1 SQVTM and CDR2 ANQGSEA come from the germline V gene. This CDR3 contains 17 residues. The chain's CDR3 is CSVPTTTSGGTYNEQFF.

This chain uses TRBV11-2 with TRBJ1-3. Germline lookup yields CDR1 SGHAT and CDR2 FQNNGV. CDR3 length: 16 residues. The chain's CDR3 is CASSSDHWANGNTIYF.

V gene TRBV11-2 combines with J gene TRBJ2-7. The CDR3 has 12 residues. The V gene's germline CDR1 is SGHAT and CDR2 FQNNGV. The CDR3 reads CASSSPVGEQYF. The full variable domain, in which reference TRBV11-2 and TRBJ2-7 provide the parts outside the CDR3, is EAGVAQSPRYKIIEKRQSVAFWCNPISGHATLYWYQQILGQGPKLLIQFQNNGVVDDSQLPKDRFSAERLKGVDSTLKIQPAKLEDSAVYLCASSSPVGEQYFGPGTRLTVT.

The chain couples TRBV7-9 to TRBJ1-5. Germline V gene data show CDR1 as SEHNR and CDR2 as FQNEAQ (reference sequence). The CDR3 totals 14 residues. CDR3 in amino acids: CASSLVPSNQPQHF.

The V gene is TRBV6-2 or TRBV6-3, the J gene TRBJ1-5; absent DNA, TCRdb's TRBD1 call cannot be checked. This CDR3 has 21 amino acids. The germline V gene encodes CDR1 MNHEY and CDR2 SVGEGT. CDR3 sequence reads: CASIPDRGGWAYGYSNQPQHF.

The chain uses TRBV27 and TRBJ2-7; TCRdb indicates TRBD1, and absent DNA this call remains unverified. The CDR3 spans 11 residues. Germline V gene data show CDR1 as MNHEY and CDR2 as SMNVEV (reference sequence). The CDR3 sequence: CASQTGYEQYF.

This chain links TRBV6-1 with TRBJ1-1. This CDR3 comprises 14 residues. CDR1 MNHNS and CDR2 SASEGT come from the germline V gene. The CDR3 loop reads CASSEKRGNTEAFF.

This rearrangement joins TRBV3-1 to TRBJ2-1; TCRdb's assignment of TRBD2 cannot be checked, as there is no DNA. The CDR3 runs 16 residues. Per the germline V gene, CDR1 is LGHDT and CDR2 is YNNKEL (reference sequence). The CDR3 spells CASSHTLSGGRKEQFF.